This passage covers 11 T cell receptor beta chains from one sample sequenced in a study of vaccination and CD4 T cells after COVID-19. Sample treatment: roughly 10-day PBMC culture with coronavirus spike peptide pools or control peptides (ViraFEST assay). Cultured CD4+ T cells had their DNA profiled by the Oncomine TCR Beta short-read assay. Via MiXCR, TCRdb re-called the PCR reads, giving one row per CDR3 protein. The sample holds some 8,900 distinct CDR3 sequences, approximately 58% seen once. For these receptors, no antigen is known. The specimen sequenced was CD4+ T cells from blood, cultured in vitro. These receptors all stem from a human donor who had recovered from COVID-19.

The chain couples TRBV20-1 to TRBJ1-6; D is undetermined. Germline loops: CDR1 DFQATT, CDR2 SNEGSKA (reference sequence). This CDR3 contains 14 residues. The V gene lost 1 base and the J gene lost 7 bases, with 11 bases spanning the gap. The DNA of the CDR3 is TGCAGTGCTAGAGGCCTCAGGAACAATTCACCCCTCCACTTT. It yields the protein CSARGLRNNSPLHF.

This CDR3 reads CASSLGDTPYEQYF. The CDR3 nucleotides read TGCGCCAGCAGCTTGGGGGACACCCCCTACGAGCAGTACTTC. The J gene is TRBJ2-7, the V gene TRBV5-1; TRBD1 is a possible D gene (6 bases). Trimming left V 0 bases short and J 2 bases short, with 9 bases between. Germline V gene data show CDR1 as SGHRS and CDR2 as YFSETQ. CDR3 size: 14 residues. Full variable domain (outside the CDR3, taken from reference TRBV5-1 and TRBJ2-7): KAGVTQTPRYLIKTRGQQVTLSCSPISGHRSVSWYQQTPGQGLQFLFEYFSETQRNKGNFPGRFSGRQFSNSRSEMNVSTLELGDSALYLCASSLGDTPYEQYFGPGTRLTVT.

The rearrangement joins TRBV20-1 to TRBJ2-5, with D unclear. Germline V gene lookup returns CDR1 DFQATT and CDR2 SNEGSKA (reference sequence). CDR3 length: 11 residues. The V and J ends lost 3 bases and 4 bases respectively, with 6 bases between them. The chain's CDR3 is CSASFRETQYF. In DNA form, the CDR3 reads TGCAGTGCTAGTTTCCGAGAGACCCAGTACTTC.

This clonotype was seen only a few times. The chain is built from TRBV7-2 and TRBJ1-2; no firm D call. Trimming removed 6 bases at V and 3 bases at J, with 14 bases between. Germline loops: CDR1 SGHTA, CDR2 FQGNSA. The CDR3 has 14 amino acids. In DNA form, the CDR3 reads TGTGCCAGCAGGGCAGCCACTGATTACTATGGCTACACCTTC. Its protein product is CASRAATDYYGYTF.

This clonotype was found a few times. The V gene is TRBV20-1, the J gene TRBJ1-5; tentative D call: TRBD1 (6 bases). CDR1 is DFQATT, CDR2 SNEGSKA, per germline (reference sequence). CDR3 length: 15 amino acids. The V gene lost 2 bases and the J gene lost 4 bases, with 15 bases spanning the gap. In DNA form, the CDR3 reads TGCAGTGCTAGACCGGGGACAACAGGTAATCAGCCCCAGCATTTT. Encoded protein: CSARPGTTGNQPQHF.

The chain uses TRBV24-1 and TRBJ2-5; TRBD2 might be the D (6 bases). The germline V gene encodes CDR1 KGHDR and CDR2 SFDVKD. V was pared by 12 bases and J by 5 bases, with 9 bases between. The length of the CDR3 is 10 residues. The CDR3 sequence: CAPEGETQYF. Written as DNA, the CDR3 is TGTGCCCCGGAGGGGGAGACCCAGTACTTC.

A single count supports this clonotype. The J gene is TRBJ1-2, the V gene TRBV28; D is uncertain. V lost 8 bases and J 0 bases, leaving 7 bases between the germline ends. The CDR3 is 12 residues long. Per germline, CDR1 MDHEN and CDR2 SYDVKM. Here the CDR3 reads CASGGTNYGYTF. DNA for the CDR3: TGTGCCAGCGGAGGTACTAACTATGGCTACACCTTC.

The CDR3 protein is CASSYPFYGYTF. In DNA form, the CDR3 reads TGTGCCAGCAGTTACCCGTTCTATGGCTACACCTTC. The V and J genes are TRBV6-2 or TRBV6-3 and TRBJ1-2; D is uncertain. This CDR3 is 12 amino acids long. Germline V gene data show CDR1 as MNHEY and CDR2 as SVGEGT. V was cut by 2 bases and J by 4 bases, with 5 bases left in between.

The CDR3 is CSARKGDYEQYF. In DNA, the CDR3 is TGCAGTGCTAGGAAGGGGGACTACGAGCAGTACTTC. The rearrangement joins TRBV20-1 to TRBJ2-7, with D perhaps matching TRBD1 (6 bases). The CDR3 runs 12 residues. V lost 3 bases to trimming and J lost 3 bases, with 9 bases between them. The germline V gene has CDR1 DFQATT and CDR2 SNEGSKA (reference sequence).

This clonotype is a singleton in its sample. The genes are TRBV7-2 and TRBJ2-7, with 11 bases lining up with TRBD2. J lost 2 bases, V lost 0 bases, and 0 bases had no gene match. The germline V gene has CDR1 SGHTA and CDR2 FQGNSA. The length of the CDR3 is 15 residues. The CDR3 DNA reads TGTGCCAGCAGCTTAGCTAGCGGGAGGGCCTACGAGCAGTACTTC. It codes for CASSLASGRAYEQYF.

This clonotype appeared once. One end of the junction varies from germline; a read error may be responsible. The chain recombines TRBV20-1 with TRBJ2-5; 8 nucleotides line up with TRBD2. The CDR3 covers 14 residues. Per the germline V gene, CDR1 is DFQATT and CDR2 is SNEGSKA (reference sequence). CDR3: CSTREVSGVETQYF. The CDR3 bases are TGCAGTACTAGAGAGGTTAGCGGGGTGGAGACCCAGTACTTC.